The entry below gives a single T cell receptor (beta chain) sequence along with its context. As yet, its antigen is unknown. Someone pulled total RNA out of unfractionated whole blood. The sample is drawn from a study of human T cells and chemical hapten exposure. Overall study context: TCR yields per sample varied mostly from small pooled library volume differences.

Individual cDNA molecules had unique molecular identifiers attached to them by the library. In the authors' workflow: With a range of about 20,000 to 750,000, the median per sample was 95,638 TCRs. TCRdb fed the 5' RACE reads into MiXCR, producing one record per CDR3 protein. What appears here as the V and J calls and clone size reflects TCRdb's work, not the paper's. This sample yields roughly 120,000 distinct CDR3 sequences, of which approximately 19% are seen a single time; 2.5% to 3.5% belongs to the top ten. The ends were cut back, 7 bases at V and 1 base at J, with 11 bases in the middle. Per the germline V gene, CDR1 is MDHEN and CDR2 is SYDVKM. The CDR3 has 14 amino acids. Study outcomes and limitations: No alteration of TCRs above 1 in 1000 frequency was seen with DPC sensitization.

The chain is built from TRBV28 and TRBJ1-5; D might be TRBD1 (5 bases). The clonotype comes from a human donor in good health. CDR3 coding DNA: TGTGCCAGCAATAGGGGACCGAGCAATCAGCCCCAGCATTTT. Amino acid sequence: CASNRGPSNQPQHF.